These 5 T cell receptor beta chains came from one sample sequenced in a study of T cell responses to AZD1222 COVID-19 vaccine. TCRdb's copy holds only in-frame clones and misses some; the assay was immunoSEQ multiplex PCR. In the table there are 80,000 or so clones, 75% to 95% of which are singletons. The sequencing used peripheral blood, collected on day 0 of MenACWY control vaccination. Source of these receptors: an adult in good health.

In the case of this clone: Within the sample, other DNA sequences also encode this same CDR3. The chain is built from TRBV7-2 and TRBJ2-7; D is uncertain. The CDR3 contains 11 residues. Germline CDR1 SGHTA, CDR2 FQGNSA. V was clipped by 3 bases and J by 4 bases, with 4 bases between them. The DNA of the CDR3 is TGTGCCAGCAGCTTGCGTTACGAGCAGTACTTC. Amino acid sequence: CASSLRYEQYF.

V is TRBV28 and J is TRBJ1-1, with D hard to call. The CDR3 runs to 15 residues. CDR1 is MDHEN, CDR2 SYDVKM, per germline. V lost 2 bases and J lost 1, with 11 bases in between. The CDR3 region has the DNA TGTGCCAGCAGTTTAGATATTACCTCGAACACTGAAGCTTTCTTT. As protein: CASSLDITSNTEAFF.

This chain links TRBV7-9 with TRBJ2-7; TRBD2 is a possible D gene (5 bases). CDR3 length: 14 amino acids. Between the trimmed V and J ends, which lost 4 bases and 6 bases, there was a span of 16 bases. CDR1 and CDR2 from the germline V gene are SEHNR and FQNEAQ (reference sequence). The CDR3 spells CASSSGLPPLEQYF. The CDR3 DNA sequence: TGTGCCAGCAGCTCCGGACTCCCGCCCCTCGAGCAGTACTTC.

The CDR3 sequence is CASSPRTGGSYGYTF. CDR3 nucleotides: TGTGCCAGCAGCCCTCGGACAGGGGGCAGCTATGGCTACACCTTC. The chain employs TRBV7-8 and TRBJ1-2; 11 bases are a match to TRBD1. CDR3 length: 15 residues. After removal of 5 bases from V and 4 bases from J, the junction contained 6 bases not matched to a gene. Looked up from germline, CDR1 is SGHVS and CDR2 is FQNEAQ.

The genes are TRBV3-1 (or the pseudogene TRBV3-2) and TRBJ1-1; 8 bases align to TRBD1. The CDR3 length is 18 residues. J lost 5 bases, V lost 4 bases, and 18 bases had no gene match. CDR1 LGHDT and CDR2 YNNKEL come from the germline V gene (reference sequence). CDR3 amino acids: CASSPTGTGRGYWTEAFF. The DNA of the CDR3 is TGTGCCAGCAGCCCTACGGGGACAGGTAGGGGGTATTGGACTGAAGCTTTCTTT.